A selection of T cell receptor beta chains follows, all from one sample in a study of blood T cell repertoires in COVID-19. Sequenced by immunoSEQ multiplex PCR; TCRdb stores in-frame clones only, minus some. The sample records 60,000 to 65,000 clones, around 80% being singletons. Sequencing used peripheral blood. Receptors originate from a human donor in a cohort sampled during active COVID-19. Both conserved end residues are part of each CDR3. Fields, in order: D gene, V gene, clone size, J gene, CDR3 protein, CDR3 DNA. D genes are given only for firm matches. Size tells how often a clone was seen (once, few, many) or the class of an expanded clone, and some rows leave it out.

D gene: TRBD1; V gene: TRBV25-1; clone size: -; J gene: TRBJ1-2; CDR3 protein: CASSEYWDRGGSGYTF; CDR3 DNA: TGTGCCAGCAGTGAATATTGGGACAGGGGAGGATCTGGCTACACCTTC
D gene: -; V gene: TRBV6-5; clone size: few; J gene: TRBJ1-4; CDR3 protein: CASSYAVNEKLFF; CDR3 DNA: TGTGCCAGCAGTTACGCAGTTAATGAAAAACTGTTTTTT
D gene: TRBD1; V gene: TRBV28; clone size: few; J gene: TRBJ1-1; CDR3 protein: CASRTTTGATEAFF; CDR3 DNA: TGTGCCAGCAGGACCACGACAGGGGCAACCGAAGCTTTCTTT
D gene: -; V gene: TRBV6-5; clone size: many; J gene: TRBJ2-7; CDR3 protein: CASSVTGLLYEQYF; CDR3 DNA: TGTGCCAGCAGCGTTACGGGACTCCTCTACGAGCAGTACTTC
D gene: TRBD1; V gene: TRBV5-1; clone size: -; J gene: TRBJ2-7; CDR3 protein: CASSLEAGQGIEQYF; CDR3 DNA: TGCGCCAGCAGCTTGGAAGCGGGACAGGGGATAGAGCAGTACTTC
D gene: TRBD1; V gene: TRBV19; clone size: -; J gene: TRBJ2-2; CDR3 protein: CASSMPRGTNTGELFF; CDR3 DNA: TGTGCCAGTAGTATGCCCAGGGGGACGAACACCGGGGAGCTGTTTTTT
D gene: TRBD2; V gene: TRBV5-8; clone size: few; J gene: TRBJ2-7; CDR3 protein: CASRQRGGRFHEQYF; CDR3 DNA: TGTGCCAGCAGGCAGCGGGGGGGCCGTTTCCACGAGCAGTACTTC
D gene: -; V gene: TRBV5-4; clone size: -; J gene: TRBJ2-5; CDR3 protein: CASSQPGLSAEAQYF; CDR3 DNA: TGTGCCAGCAGCCAACCGGGACTGTCGGCCGAGGCCCAGTACTTC
D gene: -; V gene: TRBV6-5; clone size: few; J gene: TRBJ1-1; CDR3 protein: CASITGGANTEAFF; CDR3 DNA: TGTGCCAGCATCACAGGAGGGGCCAACACTGAAGCTTTCTTT
D gene: -; V gene: TRBV4-2; clone size: -; J gene: TRBJ2-7; CDR3 protein: CASSQVREGEQYF; CDR3 DNA: TGTGCCAGCAGCCAAGTCCGGGAAGGCGAGCAGTACTTC
D gene: TRBD2; V gene: TRBV6-5; clone size: -; J gene: TRBJ2-5; CDR3 protein: CASSPLTSGGETQYF; CDR3 DNA: TGTGCCAGCAGTCCCTTAACTAGCGGGGGAGAGACCCAGTACTTC
D gene: TRBD1; V gene: TRBV5-4; clone size: -; J gene: TRBJ1-6; CDR3 protein: CASSLGGGDSPLHF; CDR3 DNA: TGTGCCAGCAGCTTGGGAGGGGGCGACTCACCCCTCCACTTT
D gene: -; V gene: TRBV3-1/TRBV3-2; clone size: -; J gene: TRBJ2-7; CDR3 protein: CASSQISGSHEQYF; CDR3 DNA: TGTGCCAGCAGCCAAATATCCGGGTCCCACGAGCAGTACTTC
D gene: -; V gene: TRBV19; clone size: -; J gene: TRBJ1-1; CDR3 protein: CASSNVNIMNTEAFF; CDR3 DNA: TGTGCCAGTAGTAACGTTAACATAATGAACACTGAAGCTTTCTTT
D gene: TRBD2; V gene: TRBV5-1; clone size: -; J gene: TRBJ2-5; CDR3 protein: CASSLSGDQETQYF; CDR3 DNA: TGCGCCAGCAGCTTGAGCGGGGACCAAGAGACCCAGTACTTC
D gene: TRBD2; V gene: TRBV28; clone size: many; J gene: TRBJ2-1; CDR3 protein: CASSPPTSGGKNEQFF; CDR3 DNA: TGTGCCAGCAGTCCACCCACTAGCGGGGGAAAGAATGAGCAGTTCTTC
D gene: TRBD2; V gene: TRBV2; clone size: -; J gene: TRBJ2-3; CDR3 protein: CASSELAGGTDTQYF; CDR3 DNA: TGTGCCAGCAGTGAGCTAGCGGGGGGTACAGATACGCAGTATTTT
D gene: TRBD1; V gene: TRBV6-5; clone size: -; J gene: TRBJ1-2; CDR3 protein: CASSPSTGDYGYTF; CDR3 DNA: TGTGCCAGCAGTCCCTCGACAGGGGATTATGGCTACACCTTC
D gene: -; V gene: TRBV6-6; clone size: -; J gene: TRBJ2-3; CDR3 protein: CASTVTGASTDTQYF; CDR3 DNA: TGTGCCAGCACCGTTACCGGTGCTAGCACAGATACGCAGTATTTT
D gene: -; V gene: TRBV18; clone size: -; J gene: TRBJ2-2; CDR3 protein: CASSRRQVDTGELFF; CDR3 DNA: TGTGCCAGCTCACGGCGACAGGTCGACACCGGGGAGCTGTTTTTT
D gene: TRBD1; V gene: TRBV7-9; clone size: few; J gene: TRBJ2-2; CDR3 protein: CASTLGQDTGELFF; CDR3 DNA: TGTGCCAGCACCCTGGGACAGGACACCGGGGAGCTGTTTTTT
D gene: TRBD1; V gene: TRBV30; clone size: -; J gene: TRBJ1-5; CDR3 protein: CAWSQQGAQPQHF; CDR3 DNA: TGTGCCTGGAGTCAACAGGGGGCCCAGCCCCAGCATTTT
D gene: TRBD2; V gene: TRBV3-1/TRBV3-2; clone size: -; J gene: TRBJ2-1; CDR3 protein: CASSQELAGRFF; CDR3 DNA: TGTGCCAGCAGCCAAGAGCTAGCGGGGAGGTTCTTC
D gene: -; V gene: TRBV6-1; clone size: -; J gene: TRBJ2-7; CDR3 protein: CASSEGPGGQGGQYF; CDR3 DNA: TGTGCCAGCAGTGAAGGACCCGGCGGCCAGGGCGGGCAGTACTTC
D gene: TRBD2; V gene: TRBV3-1/TRBV3-2; clone size: -; J gene: TRBJ2-7; CDR3 protein: CASSSNAGGRAYEQYF; CDR3 DNA: TGTGCCAGCAGCTCAAACGCGGGGGGCAGGGCCTACGAGCAGTACTTC
D gene: -; V gene: TRBV7-2; clone size: many; J gene: TRBJ2-7; CDR3 protein: CASSLGGPGVAYEQYF; CDR3 DNA: TGTGCCAGCAGCTTAGGCGGGCCAGGGGTAGCCTACGAGCAGTACTTC
D gene: TRBD1; V gene: TRBV5-1; clone size: -; J gene: TRBJ2-1; CDR3 protein: CASGGQANYNEQFF; CDR3 DNA: TGCGCCAGCGGGGGACAGGCGAACTACAATGAGCAGTTCTTC